This T cell receptor beta chain was profiled in a study of T cells in Graves' hyperthyroidism and ophthalmopathy. The ends were cut back, 0 bases at V and 5 bases at J, with 12 bases in the middle. The CDR3 is made up of 15 amino acids. Germline V gene sequence: CDR1 SGHRS, CDR2 YFSETQ. Lactation, pregnancy, other autoimmune disease or uncontrolled infection excluded patients. Together with thyroid ultrasound, orbital computed tomography, serum thyroxine and TRAb, clinical symptoms were used for diagnoses. Study outcomes and limitations: Most clonotypes expanded in the thyroid (above 0.001) were also present in blood.

Ten or more counts support this clonotype. Its antigen is as yet unknown. RNA transcripts provided the source from which TCR beta CDR3 regions were amplified. Using the HTBI primer set, a first-round RT-PCR was run on the TCR CDR3. TCRdb redid the calling of the multiplex PCR reads with MiXCR, one entry per CDR3 protein. The sample comprises a few hundred thousand distinct CDR3 sequences, about a sixth of which are singletons, and 2.5% to 4% rests with the top ten. This chain joins TRBV5-1 and TRBJ2-1, with a possible D match to TRBD1 (6 bases). Specimen: blood. This TCR was sampled from a woman aged 40 to 50 with Graves' ophthalmopathy. The CDR3 DNA reads TGCGCCAGCAGCTTGGGACAGGCCCCCCACAATGAGCAGTTCTTC. The encoded protein is CASSLGQAPHNEQFF.